Following are 15 T cell receptor beta chains from one sample sequenced in a study of tumor and adjacent non-tumor tissue in lung cancer. Three rounds of nested PCR, following a modified ARM-PCR protocol, produced the TCRbeta library. TCRdb fed the multiplex PCR reads into MiXCR, producing one record per CDR3 protein. The sample carries 65,000 to 90,000 distinct CDR3 sequences, around 70% recorded once. RNA was extracted from bulk tissue without any cell sorting. Source material: lung tumor tissue. These receptor sequences come from a woman aged 70 to 79 with non-small cell lung cancer.

The V and J genes are TRBV28 and TRBJ2-5; 12 nucleotides align to TRBD2. The CDR3 length is 19 residues. J lost 3 bases, V lost 4 bases, and 15 bases had no gene match. Per the germline V gene, CDR1 is MDHEN and CDR2 is SYDVKM. The CDR3 here is CASSSPQGLAGSLKETQYF. The CDR3 region has the DNA TGTGCCAGCAGTTCGCCGCAGGGACTAGCGGGTTCACTCAAAGAGACCCAGTACTTC.

This clonotype has a count of ten or more. V usage is TRBV21-1 and J usage is TRBJ2-1; the tabulated D call, TRBD1, remains unverified against the DNA. TRBV21-1 is noted as a pseudogene. The CDR3 covers 15 residues. CDR3 DNA sequence: TGTGCCAGCAGCAAAGGAAAGGACAGGGGGAGTGAGCAGTTCTTC. It codes for CASSKGKDRGSEQFF.

This clonotype was picked up a small number of times. The conserved phenylalanine or tryptophan is not found at the CDR3 terminus, so this likely reflects a read error. The chain has TRBV5-5 and TRBJ1-5, with TRBD1 identical over 8 bases. V trimming: 0 bases; J trimming: 6 bases; junction bases outside the gene matches: 5. The CDR3 has 15 amino acids. CDR1 is SGHKS, CDR2 YYEKEE, per germline (reference sequence). This CDR3 is CASSLGRGRAQPQHL. The DNA for the CDR3 is TGTGCCAGCAGCTTGGGCAGGGGGCGAGCTCAGCCCCAGCATCTT.

This clonotype was recorded only once. The junction shows a germline mismatch at one end, possibly a read error. The rearrangement uses TRBV12-3 or TRBV12-4 and TRBJ2-5; possibly TRBD2 for D (6 bases). The CDR3 contains 14 residues. CDR3 loop: CASILGGGGETQYF. The CDR3 region has the DNA TGTGCCAGCATCCTGGGGGGAGGTGGGGAGACTCAGTACTTC.

This clonotype showed up many times. A clone one base away is much larger, so this may be a read error. V and J are TRBV29-1 and TRBJ1-1, with unresolved D. Per the germline V gene, CDR1 is SQVTM and CDR2 is ANQGSEA. V lost 7 bases, J lost 7 bases, and 13 bases lay in between. There are 11 residues in the CDR3. CDR3 DNA: TGCAGCGGAGGAATCAGGCATGAAGCTTTCTTT. It codes for CSGGIRHEAFF. The entire variable domain, with the rest obtained from reference TRBV29-1 and TRBJ1-1, is as follows: SAVISQKPSRDICQRGTSLTIQCQVDSQVTMMFWYRQQPGQSLTLIATANQGSEATYESGFVIDKFPISRPNLTFSTLTVSNMSPEDSSIYLCSGGIRHEAFFGQGTRLTVV.

The V call is TRBV28, the J call TRBJ2-2; no reliable D call. The CDR3 length is 14 residues. V lost 9 bases and J 6 bases, leaving 17 bases between the germline ends. Germline-derived CDR1 and CDR2 are MDHEN and SYDVKM. CDR3 in DNA: TGTGCCAGGAGTATAGGAACAGTCCCCGGGGAGCTGTTTTTT. It codes for CARSIGTVPGELFF.

With respect to this clonotype: A much bigger clone sits one base away, suggesting this may be a read error. V is TRBV28 and J is TRBJ2-5; D unresolved. The V gene lost 11 bases and the J gene lost 1 base, with 17 bases spanning the gap. This CDR3 comprises 14 residues. Per germline, CDR1 MDHEN and CDR2 SYDVKM. The CDR3 region is CACTSSWLQETQYF. The CDR3 DNA follows: TGTGCCTGCACCTCCAGTTGGCTCCAAGAGACCCAGTACTTC.

A word on this clonotype: This may be a read error, as it is one base from a much larger clone. Because it lacks the conserved phenylalanine or tryptophan at the end, this CDR3 is likely a read error. The V call is TRBV5-1, the J call TRBJ2-5, with 10 bases aligning to TRBD1. After removal of 2 bases from V and 3 bases from J, the junction contained 7 bases not matched to a gene. Germline CDR1 reads SGHRS; CDR2 reads YFSETQ. The CDR3 is 16 amino acids. CDR3: CASSFQTGTGEETQYL. CDR3 nucleotides: TGCGCCAGCAGCTTTCAAACCGGGACAGGGGAAGAGACCCAGTACTTA.

The chain employs TRBV15 and TRBJ2-7; D gene ambiguous. Germline CDR1 reads LNHNV; CDR2 reads YYDKDF (reference sequence). V shed 0 bases and J shed 3 bases, with 12 bases lying between them. CDR3 length: 15 residues. CDR3 DNA sequence: TGTGCCACCAGCAGAGATGGAGACGGCTGCTACGAGCAGTACTTC. Translating gives CATSRDGDGCYEQYF.

Points on this clonotype: One base away lies a much larger clone, so this may be a sequencing read error. The genes are TRBV20-1 and TRBJ2-7; maybe TRBD2 (6 bases). The germline V and J ends were trimmed by 0 bases and 5 bases, with 20 bases remaining between them. Germline V lookup: CDR1 DFQATT, CDR2 SNEGSKA (reference sequence). The CDR3 runs to 16 residues. CDR3 nucleotide sequence: TGCAGTGCTAGAGAATCTGCCGGGACTTATACCCACGAGCAGTACTTC. Protein sequence: CSARESAGTYTHEQYF.

A remark on this clonotype: A much larger clone sits a single nucleotide away, making a read error possible. This chain links TRBV5-1 with TRBJ2-5, with D unclear. The CDR3 is made up of 15 amino acids. V was shortened by 2 bases and J by 3 bases, with 14 bases between the two germline ends. Germline V lookup: CDR1 SGHRS, CDR2 YFSETQ. CDR3: CASSLLTRAEETQYF. The DNA for the CDR3 is TGCGCCAGCAGCTTACTAACAAGGGCCGAAGAGACCCAGTACTTC.

Turning to this clonotype: The junction departs from the called germline gene at one end, perhaps through a read error. The rearrangement joins TRBV6-1 to TRBJ1-5, with 7 bases matching TRBD1. CDR3 length equals 16 residues. CDR1 MNHNS and CDR2 SASEGT come from the germline V gene. In DNA, the CDR3 is TGTGCCAGCAGTGAGGTTGACAGGGAGCTCAATCGGCCCCAACATTTT. It yields the protein CASSEVDRELNRPQHF.

This clonotype was recorded many times. This chain uses TRBV5-6 with TRBJ2-2, with D possibly TRBD1 on 6 matching bases. V lost 3 bases and J lost 8, with 17 bases in between. The germline V gene has CDR1 SGHDT and CDR2 YYEEEE. CDR3 length: 15 amino acids. DNA for the CDR3: TGTGCCAGCAGCTCCCGACAGGCCTACAGAGGGGAGCTGTTTTTT. This encodes CASSSRQAYRGELFF.

Comment on this clonotype: No conserved phenylalanine or tryptophan ends this CDR3, so it is likely a read error. This rearrangement joins TRBV5-1 to TRBJ2-7, with 8 bases lining up with TRBD1. The CDR3 length is 14 residues. Germline lookup yields CDR1 SGHRS and CDR2 YFSETQ. For the CDR3, the DNA is TGCACCAGCAGCTTGGACAGGGAGAACTACGAGCAGTACCTC. Protein: CTSSLDRENYEQYL.

The rearrangement uses TRBV12-3 or TRBV12-4 and TRBJ2-1; D is undetermined. V lost 5 bases and J 2 bases, leaving 13 bases between the germline ends. This CDR3 region has 15 residues. The CDR3 region is CASSVFTEPYNEQFF. In DNA, the CDR3 is TGTGCCAGCAGTGTGTTCACGGAGCCCTACAATGAGCAGTTCTTC.